The rows below give T cell receptor beta chains drawn from one sample of a study of blood T cell repertoires in COVID-19. Profiling relied on immunoSEQ multiplex PCR, and the TCRdb table lists in-frame clones only, not all of them. The table lists 110,000 to 150,000 clones, roughly four fifths of them singletons. Sequencing input: peripheral blood. All receptors derive from a human donor in a cohort sampled during active COVID-19. Each CDR3 is given with its conserved first and last residue. The D gene is left open where the match is weak. Size tells how often a clone was seen (once, few, many) or the class of an expanded clone, and some rows leave it out.

d_call j_call v_call clone_size cdr3_aa cdr3_nt
- TRBJ2-3 TRBV7-9 - CASSLSGVRTDTQYF TGTGCCAGCAGCCTATCGGGGGTGCGGACAGATACGCAGTATTTT
- TRBJ1-4 TRBV21-1 - CASTKPGQGSWSATNEKLFF TGTGCCAGCACCAAACCGGGACAGGGATCATGGTCAGCAACTAATGAAAAACTGTTTTTT
- TRBJ2-7 TRBV7-9 - CASSGLYEQYF TGTGCCAGCTCGGGACTCTACGAGCAGTACTTC
TRBD2 TRBJ2-7 TRBV25-1 - CASSAGTSGGKQYF TGTGCCAGCAGTGCCGGGACTAGCGGGGGGAAGCAGTACTTC
- TRBJ2-7 TRBV7-2 - CASSRTYYEQYF TGTGCCAGCAGCCGAACATATTACGAGCAGTACTTC
TRBD1 TRBJ1-6 TRBV6-1 - CASSATDRAYNSPLHF TGTGCCAGCAGTGCCACGGACAGGGCTTATAATTCACCCCTCCACTTT
- TRBJ1-3 TRBV18 few CASSPPVAAGNTIYF TGTGCCAGCTCACCACCGGTTGCGGCTGGAAACACCATATATTTT
- TRBJ1-4 TRBV19 - CASRGPEAHEKLFF TGTGCCAGTAGGGGGCCAGAAGCCCACGAAAAACTGTTTTTT
TRBD1 TRBJ2-7 TRBV13 - CASSPRGTEKGEQYF TGTGCCAGCAGCCCGAGGGGGACAGAAAAAGGCGAGCAGTACTTC
TRBD1 TRBJ2-1 TRBV18 - CASSSPEGQSFNEQFF TGTGCCAGCTCATCACCAGAGGGACAGTCCTTCAATGAGCAGTTCTTC
TRBD2 TRBJ2-3 TRBV7-8 - CASSLVGLAGDTQYF TGTGCCAGCAGCTTAGTGGGTCTAGCGGGGGATACGCAGTATTTT
TRBD2 TRBJ2-1 TRBV4-1 - CASSQDGLAGRGEQFF TGCGCCAGCAGCCAAGATGGCCTAGCGGGGCGGGGGGAGCAGTTCTTC
- TRBJ2-7 TRBV29-1 - CSVAAGTYEQYF TGCAGCGTTGCCGCAGGGACCTACGAGCAGTACTTC
- TRBJ2-3 TRBV5-4 few CASSRGAGQKDTQYF TGTGCCAGCAGTCGGGGGGCGGGGCAGAAAGATACGCAGTATTTT
TRBD1 TRBJ1-1 TRBV5-1 - CASGNPGTDHTEAFF TGCGCCAGCGGAAATCCCGGGACAGATCACACTGAAGCTTTCTTT
TRBD1 TRBJ1-6 TRBV24-1 - CATRANGQGGKSSYNSPLHF TGTGCCACCAGGGCCAACGGACAGGGGGGAAAGAGCTCCTATAATTCACCCCTCCACTTT
- TRBJ1-2 TRBV21-1 - CASSREPGQDYGYTF TGTGCCAGCAGCAGAGAGCCGGGACAGGATTATGGCTACACCTTC
- TRBJ2-7 TRBV6-2/TRBV6-3 - CASSFFTQGYEQYF TGTGCCAGCAGTTTCTTTACACAGGGCTACGAGCAGTACTTC
TRBD1 TRBJ2-5 TRBV7-2 - CASSLDTTGGGLGTQYF TGTGCCAGCAGCTTAGATACTACAGGGGGCGGATTGGGGACCCAGTACTTC
- TRBJ1-2 TRBV30 few CAWSVQANYGYTF TGTGCCTGGAGTGTTCAGGCTAACTATGGCTACACCTTC
- TRBJ1-2 TRBV5-4 few CASSRVMTENYGYTF TGTGCCAGCAGCCGGGTCATGACAGAGAACTATGGCTACACCTTC
TRBD2 TRBJ2-2 TRBV4-2 - CASSQGTSGETGELFF TGTGCCAGCAGCCAAGGGACTAGCGGAGAGACCGGGGAGCTGTTTTTT
TRBD1 TRBJ2-5 TRBV19 - CASSALTGVSETQYF TGTGCCAGTAGTGCCTTGACAGGGGTGTCGGAGACCCAGTACTTC
TRBD2 TRBJ2-5 TRBV11-3 - CASSLEGPSGWLETQYF TGTGCCAGCAGCTTAGAAGGCCCTAGCGGGTGGTTGGAGACCCAGTACTTC
- TRBJ2-1 TRBV9 - CASSETDGVGQFF TGTGCCAGCAGCGAAACGGACGGGGTGGGGCAGTTCTTC
TRBD2 TRBJ2-3 TRBV3-1/TRBV3-2 - CASSQEGSGGADTQYF TGTGCCAGCAGCCAAGAGGGTAGCGGGGGGGCAGATACGCAGTATTTT
TRBD2 TRBJ2-3 TRBV6-2/TRBV6-3 once CASSLLRREGGDTQYF TGTGCCAGCAGTCTCCTCAGGCGGGAGGGGGGAGATACGCAGTATTTT
TRBD1 TRBJ2-2 TRBV3-1/TRBV3-2 - CASSQGQGTGELFF TGTGCCAGCAGCCAGGGACAGGGCACCGGGGAGCTGTTTTTT
TRBD2 TRBJ2-7 TRBV2 - CASSASGGRSYEQYF TGTGCCAGCAGTGCTAGCGGGGGGCGCTCCTACGAGCAGTACTTC
- TRBJ2-7 TRBV5-1 - CASSLGGYEQYF TGCGCCAGCAGCTTGGGCGGGTACGAGCAGTACTTC
TRBD1 TRBJ2-1 TRBV15 - CATSRGGQGANEQFF TGTGCCACCAGCAGGGGGGGACAGGGGGCGAACGAGCAGTTCTTC
- TRBJ1-5 TRBV4-2 once CASSQGANQPQHF TGTGCCAGCAGCCAAGGAGCCAATCAGCCCCAGCATTTT
- TRBJ2-7 TRBV2 - CASKPQGSSYEQYF TGTGCCAGCAAACCCCAAGGGAGCTCCTACGAGCAGTACTTC
- TRBJ2-7 TRBV18 - CASSARSREQYF TGTGCCAGCTCAGCTCGTTCTCGGGAGCAGTACTTC
- TRBJ1-1 TRBV7-2 - CASSFRGEMNTEAFF TGTGCCAGCAGCTTTCGGGGGGAGATGAACACTGAAGCTTTCTTT
- TRBJ2-2 TRBV9 - CASSVLKEGGELFF TGTGCCAGCAGCGTCCTTAAAGAGGGCGGGGAGCTGTTTTTT
- TRBJ2-1 TRBV3-1/TRBV3-2 - CASSQDPGEQFF TGTGCCAGCAGCCAAGATCCAGGCGAGCAGTTCTTC
- TRBJ1-4 TRBV4-2 - CASSQGGANEKLFF TGTGCCAGCAGCCAAGGCGGTGCAAATGAAAAACTGTTTTTT
TRBD1 TRBJ1-5 TRBV6-6 - CASSPGQGFSNQPQHF TGTGCCAGCAGCCCGGGACAGGGTTTTAGCAATCAGCCCCAGCATTTT
- TRBJ2-3 TRBV29-1 once CSVDGGRGTDTQYF TGCAGCGTTGACGGGGGAAGAGGCACAGATACGCAGTATTTT
TRBD1 TRBJ2-2 TRBV29-1 - CSVRGQGVTGELFF TGCAGCGTTCGAGGGCAGGGGGTCACCGGGGAGCTGTTTTTT
TRBD2 TRBJ2-7 TRBV9 - CASSVLAGNDEQYF TGTGCCAGCAGCGTCCTAGCGGGGAATGACGAGCAGTACTTC
TRBD1 TRBJ1-4 TRBV28 - CASSQHTGGSGEKLFF TGTGCCAGCAGTCAGCATACAGGGGGGTCCGGTGAAAAACTGTTTTTT
- TRBJ2-1 TRBV5-1 - CASSSGLSSYNEQFF TGCGCCAGCAGCTCAGGACTGAGCTCCTACAATGAGCAGTTCTTC
TRBD2 TRBJ2-7 TRBV27 - CASSPRASGGGGSSNEQYF TGTGCCAGCAGTCCCCGCGCTAGCGGGGGGGGCGGGTCCAGCAACGAGCAGTACTTC
- TRBJ2-2 TRBV28 few CASRGGVGELFF TGTGCCAGCAGAGGGGGTGTCGGGGAGCTGTTTTTT
- TRBJ1-2 TRBV7-9 - CASSRGRPQNYGYTF TGTGCCAGCAGCCGAGGTCGACCCCAAAACTATGGCTACACCTTC
TRBD2 TRBJ2-5 TRBV11-2 - CASSTTMIAGGRETQYF TGTGCCAGCAGCACAACCATGATAGCGGGGGGGCGAGAGACCCAGTACTTC
- TRBJ1-6 TRBV9 - CASSVADNSPLHF TGTGCCAGCAGCGTAGCTGATAATTCACCCCTCCACTTT
TRBD2 TRBJ2-3 TRBV9 - CASSVLPGGGPSSGTDTQYF TGTGCCAGCAGCGTATTACCCGGCGGGGGGCCCTCAAGTGGCACAGATACGCAGTATTTT
- TRBJ1-1 TRBV3-1/TRBV3-2 - CASSQDGGATEAFF TGTGCCAGCAGCCAAGACGGGGGTGCAACTGAAGCTTTCTTT
- TRBJ1-1 TRBV11-2 - CASSFNSNTEAFF TGTGCCAGCAGCTTCAACAGTAACACTGAAGCTTTCTTT
TRBD2 TRBJ2-3 TRBV9 - CASSVATGLVADTQYF TGTGCCAGCAGCGTAGCTACGGGACTAGTGGCAGATACGCAGTATTTT
- TRBJ2-7 TRBV7-8 - CASSLALTRSSSYEQYF TGTGCCAGCAGCTTAGCGCTAACCCGGTCTTCCTCCTACGAGCAGTACTTC